This T cell receptor (beta chain) emerged from a study of tumor-infiltrating lymphocytes in primary liver carcinoma. Germline CDR1 SQVTM, CDR2 ANQGSEA. The CDR3 extends over 16 amino acids. With a constant-region primer, TCR beta cDNA was made from 450 to 500 ng of total RNA. Amplification in three nested multiplex PCR rounds with slightly modified ARM-PCR gave rise to TCR beta libraries. PCR rounds one and two used TRBV1-TRBV30 forward primers with a C-beta reverse primer for around 9 cycles each. Via MiXCR, TCRdb re-called the multiplex PCR reads, giving one row per CDR3 protein. The table lists about 210,000 distinct CDR3 sequences, approximately 80% of them singletons. Bulk tissue was left unsorted, and RNA and DNA were co-extracted from approximately 20-30 mg of it. With regard to this clonotype: An end of the junction differs from the germline gene, which may be a read error.

The chain links TRBV29-1 to TRBJ2-5, with 14 bases matching TRBD2. The clonotype comes from a man aged 35-49 years with primary liver carcinoma and hepatitis B virus infection. Sequencing was performed on tumor tissue from primary liver carcinoma. The chain's CDR3 is CCAYTTPGLAGETQYF. The DNA for the CDR3 is TGCTGCGCCTACACGACTCCGGGACTAGCGGGAGAGACCCAGTATTTC.